The 28 T cell receptor beta chains reported below all come from one sample, sequenced in a study of cytomegalovirus exposure and HLA in healthy donors. The PCR employed 60 Vbeta primers together with 13 Jbeta primers. TCRdb's table, derived via immunoSEQ multiplex PCR, lists solely in-frame clones and lacks some. The sample records about 190,000 clones, around four fifths being singletons. Sequencing input: PBMCs. The source is a young woman in good health and CMV-seronegative.

In its sample, this clone was seen a few times. The V and J genes are TRBV28 and TRBJ2-5; perhaps TRBD1 as D (6 bases). Looked up from germline, CDR1 is MDHEN and CDR2 is SYDVKM. The ends were cut back, 5 bases at V and 5 bases at J, with 27 bases in the middle. The CDR3 spans 18 residues. CDR3 in amino acids: CASSLHWAGGIQGETQYF. The CDR3 bases are TGTGCCAGCAGTCTACATTGGGCCGGTGGCATTCAGGGGGAGACCCAGTACTTC. Complete variable domain (other parts from reference TRBV28 and TRBJ2-5): DVKVTQSSRYLVKRTGEKVFLECVQDMDHENMFWYRQDPGLGLRLIYFSYDVKMKEKGDIPEGYSVSREKKERFSLILESASTNQTSMYLCASSLHWAGGIQGETQYFGPGTRLLVL.

The rearrangement links TRBV6-1 to TRBJ2-1; TRBD2 might be the D (6 bases). The CDR3 runs to 12 residues. The V end lost 6 bases, the J end lost 3 bases, and 6 bases lay between the germline ends. CDR1 and CDR2 from the germline V gene are MNHNS and SASEGT. The CDR3 sequence is CASREGYNEQFF. The CDR3 DNA is TGTGCCAGCAGGGAGGGCTACAATGAGCAGTTCTTC.

The rearrangement joins TRBV29-1 to TRBJ2-3; 7 bases are shared with TRBD2. The ends lost 2 bases at V and 1 base at J; junction bases unmatched: 6. This CDR3 is 15 amino acids long. Germline-derived CDR1 and CDR2 are SQVTM and ANQGSEA. CDR3 amino acids: CSVEIGAGGTDTQYF. CDR3 in DNA: TGCAGCGTTGAAATCGGGGCGGGAGGCACAGATACGCAGTATTTT.

V usage is TRBV7-9 and J usage is TRBJ2-3, with D tentatively TRBD1 (5 bases). V was trimmed by 0 bases and J by 0 bases, leaving 7 bases between them. The CDR3 totals 15 residues. CDR1 is SEHNR, CDR2 FQNEAQ, per germline (reference sequence). The CDR3 protein is CASSLAGHSTDTQYF. CDR3 DNA sequence: TGTGCCAGCAGCTTAGCTGGACATAGCACAGATACGCAGTATTTT.

The V gene is TRBV25-1, the J gene TRBJ1-2, with 12 bases matching TRBD1. There are 18 residues in the CDR3. The V and J ends lost 4 bases and 5 bases, in that order; junction bases with no gene match: 14. Germline CDR1 and CDR2: MGHDK and SYGVNS. This CDR3 reads CASSALAGTGGVGYGYTF. The CDR3 region has the DNA TGTGCCAGCAGTGCCCTAGCCGGGACAGGGGGCGTCGGGTATGGCTACACCTTC.

The chain carries TRBV5-1 and TRBJ2-7; possibly TRBD1 for D (5 bases). CDR1 SGHRS and CDR2 YFSETQ come from the germline V gene. Between the trimmed V and J ends, which lost 0 bases and 6 bases, there was a span of 13 bases. CDR3 size: 14 residues. The chain's CDR3 is CASSLALQEGEQYF. The CDR3 coding sequence is TGCGCCAGCAGCTTGGCCTTACAGGAAGGCGAGCAGTACTTC.

This chain links TRBV2 with TRBJ2-5; no firm D call. Trimming took off 1 base at V and 5 bases at J, with 8 bases between the two ends. Germline V gene sequence: CDR1 SNHLY, CDR2 FYNNEI. The CDR3 has 13 residues. This CDR3 reads CASSEVVTETQYF. As DNA, the CDR3 is TGTGCCAGCAGTGAAGTTGTAACTGAGACCCAGTACTTC.

The chain links TRBV27 to TRBJ2-2; 9 bases map to TRBD1. The CDR3 has 14 residues. The germline V gene encodes CDR1 MNHEY and CDR2 SMNVEV (reference sequence). After removal of 6 bases from V and 5 bases from J, the junction contained 4 bases not matched to a gene. The CDR3 DNA reads TGTGCCAGCAGGACCGGGACAGGGACCGGGGAGCTGTTTTTT. The encoded protein is CASRTGTGTGELFF.

This chain links TRBV7-6 with TRBJ1-1, with TRBD1 matching over 7 bases. J lost 0 bases, V lost 6 bases, and 7 bases had no gene match. Per germline, CDR1 SGHVS and CDR2 FNYEAQ. The CDR3 is made up of 15 amino acids. The CDR3 protein is CASRNRDSLNTEAFF. The CDR3 region has the DNA TGTGCCAGCAGAAACCGGGACAGTTTGAACACTGAAGCTTTCTTT.

The chain joins TRBV30 to TRBJ2-2, with TRBD2 identical over 12 bases. The trim removed 5 bases at V and 1 base at J, leaving 5 bases unmatched. Germline lookup yields CDR1 GTSNPN and CDR2 SVGIG (reference sequence). This CDR3 has 16 residues. CDR3 residues: CAWGGLAGQNTGELFF. The CDR3 DNA reads TGTGCCTGGGGAGGACTAGCGGGGCAGAACACCGGGGAGCTGTTTTTT.

J is TRBJ1-2 and V is TRBV27, with TRBD1 matching 7 bases. The V segment lost 6 bases and the J segment 8 bases; nucleotides outside the gene matches: 6. Germline V gene data show CDR1 as MNHEY and CDR2 as SMNVEV (reference sequence). The CDR3 runs to 12 residues. CDR3 protein: CASSRTGDGYTF. The CDR3, as DNA: TGTGCCAGCAGCAGGACAGGCGACGGCTACACCTTC.

The J gene is TRBJ2-7, the V gene TRBV18, with TRBD1 matching 10 bases. V was pared by 6 bases and J by 2 bases, with 7 bases of the junction left unmatched. The CDR3 covers 15 residues. The germline V gene encodes CDR1 KGHSH and CDR2 LQKENI. For the CDR3, the DNA is TGTGCCAGCTCTCCCGGGACAGGGGTCCCCTACGAGCAGTACTTC. It yields the protein CASSPGTGVPYEQYF.

This chain links TRBV7-9 with TRBJ2-7; 15 bases are shared with TRBD2. From germline, CDR1 is SEHNR and CDR2 FQNEAQ (reference sequence). Unmatched junction bases numbered 4, after V lost 4 bases and J lost 3 bases. CDR3 length: 16 residues. CDR3 sequence: CASSWGLAGGGYEQYF. The CDR3 DNA reads TGTGCCAGCAGCTGGGGACTAGCGGGAGGAGGCTACGAGCAGTACTTC.

In its sample, this clone was seen a few times. The rearrangement joins TRBV7-8 to TRBJ1-5; D is ambiguous. The CDR3 is 12 residues long. V was clipped by 5 bases and J by 11 bases, with 13 bases between them. CDR1 and CDR2 from the germline V gene are SGHVS and FQNEAQ. CDR3 nucleotides: TGTGCCAGCAGCCAGGTAGGGAGGACCCAGCATTTT. As protein: CASSQVGRTQHF. The full variable domain, with the rest looked up from reference TRBV7-8 and TRBJ1-5, is GAGVSQSPRYKVAKRGQDVALRCDPISGHVSLFWYQQALGQGPEFLTYFQNEAQLDKSGLPSDRFFAERPEGSVSTLKIQRTQQEDSAVYLCASSQVGRTQHFGDGTRLSIL.

The chain uses TRBV5-1 and TRBJ2-5; 8 nucleotides match TRBD2. The CDR3 is made up of 16 amino acids. The V segment lost 4 bases and the J segment 5 bases; nucleotides outside the gene matches: 13. Looked up from germline, CDR1 is SGHRS and CDR2 is YFSETQ. In DNA, the CDR3 is TGCGCCAGCAGCCGAACATCGAGCGGGGGCCGGGAGACCCAGTACTTC. It yields the protein CASSRTSSGGRETQYF.

This rearrangement joins TRBV29-1 to TRBJ1-1, with D possibly being TRBD1 (6 bases). This CDR3 comprises 16 residues. V gave up 1 base and J gave up 4 bases, with 19 bases separating them. Germline V gene sequence: CDR1 SQVTM, CDR2 ANQGSEA. CDR3 region: CSVEARGITGSTEAFF. In DNA, the CDR3 is TGCAGCGTTGAAGCTAGGGGAATCACAGGGAGCACTGAAGCTTTCTTT.

The gene calls are TRBV6-1 and TRBJ1-3; D not certain. The CDR3 length is 15 residues. Germline CDR1 reads MNHNS; CDR2 reads SASEGT. The V end lost 6 bases, the J end lost 1 base, and 13 bases lay between the germline ends. CDR3 region: CASRVNELSGNTIYF. The CDR3 DNA is TGTGCCAGCAGAGTAAATGAGTTGTCTGGAAACACCATATATTTT.

The chain has TRBV6-1 and TRBJ2-7, with 9 bases fitting TRBD1. CDR1 MNHNS and CDR2 SASEGT come from the germline V gene. The CDR3 consists of 15 residues. Losses at the gene ends were 2 bases for V and 6 bases for J; bases not matched to a gene: 8. In nucleotides, the CDR3 is TGTGCCAGCAGTGAAAACAGGGGGCGCAGAACCGAGCAGTACTTC. Translating gives CASSENRGRRTEQYF.

This clone was seen only a few times. The chain employs TRBV2 and TRBJ1-3; tentative D call: TRBD1 (5 bases). Germline V gives CDR1 SNHLY, CDR2 FYNNEI. The V end lost 7 bases, the J end lost 5 bases, and 15 bases lay between the germline ends. This CDR3 has 14 amino acids. CDR3 residues: CASTGGYTRNTIYF. The CDR3, as DNA: TGTGCCAGCACCGGGGGATACACTAGAAACACCATATATTTT.

The chain is built from TRBV15 and TRBJ2-7; 7 nucleotides line up with TRBD1. Germline V CDR1 and CDR2: LNHNV, YYDKDF (reference sequence). This CDR3 has 12 residues. Germline trimming cut 7 bases from V and 5 bases from J; bases unmatched to any gene: 5. The CDR3 reads CATTTGYDEQYF. The CDR3 bases are TGTGCCACCACGACAGGGTATGACGAGCAGTACTTC.

The CDR3, as DNA: TGCGCCAGCAGCCCAACAGGGGGTCTGAACGAGCAGTACTTC. This encodes CASSPTGGLNEQYF. This chain uses TRBV5-1 with TRBJ2-7, with 8 bases fitting TRBD1. The CDR3 spans 14 residues. Germline V gives CDR1 SGHRS, CDR2 YFSETQ. After removal of 4 bases from V and 5 bases from J, the junction contained 8 bases not matched to a gene.

The rearrangement joins TRBV6-5 to TRBJ2-3, with D uncertain. The germline CDR1 and CDR2 sequences are MNHEY and SVGAGI. V was clipped by 2 bases and J by 0 bases, with 3 bases between them. This CDR3 comprises 13 residues. The CDR3 DNA follows: TGTGCCAGCAGTTACAGCAGCACAGATACGCAGTATTTT. The encoded protein is CASSYSSTDTQYF.

The chain has TRBV19 and TRBJ1-4; D gene unclear. The CDR3 loop spans 16 amino acids. V was cut by 8 bases and J by 2 bases, with 18 bases left in between. Germline V gene sequence: CDR1 LNHDA, CDR2 SQIVND (reference sequence). CDR3 sequence (DNA): TGTGCCAGTGGAAAGTCCTCAGGTTCGACTAATGAAAAACTGTTTTTT. Translation: CASGKSSGSTNEKLFF.

This clone came up once. The V and J genes are TRBV7-2 and TRBJ2-1, with TRBD2 identical over 12 bases. CDR3 size: 17 residues. CDR1 is SGHTA and CDR2 is FQGNSA in the germline V gene. V gave up 5 bases and J gave up 6 bases; unmatched junction bases: 11. CDR3 sequence: CASSKDGLAGRRNEQFF. The CDR3 DNA is TGTGCCAGCAGCAAAGACGGACTAGCGGGACGCCGCAATGAGCAGTTCTTC.

This clone came up once. CDR3 residues: CASSSLGRQYYGYTF. The CDR3 DNA is TGTGCCAGCAGTAGCCTTGGGCGACAGTACTATGGCTACACCTTC. This sequence joins TRBV28 and TRBJ1-2; the D gene is possibly TRBD1 (5 bases). The germline CDR1 and CDR2 sequences are MDHEN and SYDVKM. V was clipped by 5 bases and J by 3 bases, with 16 bases between them. The CDR3 is 15 amino acids.

This clone appeared a few times. The V and J genes are TRBV6-5 and TRBJ2-7, with D possibly TRBD2 on 6 matching bases. The CDR3 spans 14 residues. The germline V gene encodes CDR1 MNHEY and CDR2 SVGAGI. Trimming shortened V by 8 bases and J by 6 bases, and 20 bases separated the two germline ends. In DNA form, the CDR3 reads TGTGCCAGCCTACGTCCGGAGCGGGTCGGCGAGCAGTACTTC. Protein sequence: CASLRPERVGEQYF.

This clone came up once. The V and J genes are TRBV10-3 and TRBJ2-2, with 8 bases that match TRBD1. Germline-derived CDR1 and CDR2 are ENHRY and SYGVKD. Losses at the gene ends were 6 bases for V and 3 bases for J; bases not matched to a gene: 3. CDR3 length: 14 residues. The CDR3 DNA follows: TGTGCCATCAGCCAGGGGGCGGACACCGGGGAGCTGTTTTTT. Translation: CAISQGADTGELFF.

J is TRBJ1-2 and V is TRBV6-5; D remains ambiguous. Trimming shortened V by 0 bases and J by 2 bases, and 10 bases separated the two germline ends. Germline V CDR1 and CDR2: MNHEY, SVGAGI. The CDR3 is 15 amino acids. CDR3: CASSYSSTENYGYTF. CDR3 DNA: TGTGCCAGCAGTTACTCGAGTACAGAGAACTATGGCTACACCTTC.